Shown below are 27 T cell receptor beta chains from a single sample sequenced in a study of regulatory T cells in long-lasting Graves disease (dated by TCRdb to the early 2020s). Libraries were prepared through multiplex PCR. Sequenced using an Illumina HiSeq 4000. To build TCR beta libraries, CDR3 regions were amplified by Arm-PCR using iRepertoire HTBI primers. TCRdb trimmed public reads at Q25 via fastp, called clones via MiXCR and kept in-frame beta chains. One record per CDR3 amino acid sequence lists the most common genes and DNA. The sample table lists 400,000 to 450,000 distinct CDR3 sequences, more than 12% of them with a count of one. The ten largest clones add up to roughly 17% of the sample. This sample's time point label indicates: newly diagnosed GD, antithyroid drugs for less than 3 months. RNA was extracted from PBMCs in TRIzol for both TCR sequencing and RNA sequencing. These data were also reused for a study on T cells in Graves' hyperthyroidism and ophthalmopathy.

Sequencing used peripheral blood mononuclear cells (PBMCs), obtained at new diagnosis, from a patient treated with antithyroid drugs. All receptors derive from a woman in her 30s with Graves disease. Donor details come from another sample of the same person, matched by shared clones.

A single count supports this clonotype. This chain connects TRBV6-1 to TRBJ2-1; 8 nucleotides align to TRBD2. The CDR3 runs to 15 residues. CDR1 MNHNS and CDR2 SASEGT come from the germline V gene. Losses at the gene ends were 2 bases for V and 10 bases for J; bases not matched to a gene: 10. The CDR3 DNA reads TGTGCCAGCAGTGAAACGGCGGGGGGCAGGAGAGAGCAGTTCTTC. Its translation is CASSETAGGRREQFF.

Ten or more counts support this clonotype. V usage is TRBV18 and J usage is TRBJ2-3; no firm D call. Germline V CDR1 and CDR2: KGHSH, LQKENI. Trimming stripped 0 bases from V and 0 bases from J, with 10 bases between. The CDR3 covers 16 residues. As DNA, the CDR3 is TGTGCCAGCTCACCACCGGACGGCTCTAGCACAGATACGCAGTATTTT. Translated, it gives CASSPPDGSSTDTQYF.

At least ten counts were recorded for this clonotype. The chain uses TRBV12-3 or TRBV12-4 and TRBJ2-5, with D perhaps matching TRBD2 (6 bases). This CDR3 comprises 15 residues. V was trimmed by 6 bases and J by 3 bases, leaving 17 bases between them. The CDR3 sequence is CASSLSDYTKETQYF. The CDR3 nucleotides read TGTGCCAGCAGCCTTTCGGACTACACTAAAGAGACCCAGTACTTC.

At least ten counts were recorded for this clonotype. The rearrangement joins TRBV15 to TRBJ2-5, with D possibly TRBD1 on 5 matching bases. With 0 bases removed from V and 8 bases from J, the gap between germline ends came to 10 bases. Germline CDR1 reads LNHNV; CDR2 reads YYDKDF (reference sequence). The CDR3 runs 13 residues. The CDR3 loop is CATSRDQGETQYF. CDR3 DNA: TGTGCCACCAGCAGAGATCAGGGCGAAACCCAGTACTTC. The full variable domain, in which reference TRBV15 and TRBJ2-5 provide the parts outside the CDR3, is DAMVIQNPRYQVTQFGKPVTLSCSQTLNHNVMYWYQQKSSQAPKLLFHYYDKDFNNEADTPDNFQSRRPNTSFCFLDIRSPGLGDTAMYLCATSRDQGETQYFGPGTRLLVL.

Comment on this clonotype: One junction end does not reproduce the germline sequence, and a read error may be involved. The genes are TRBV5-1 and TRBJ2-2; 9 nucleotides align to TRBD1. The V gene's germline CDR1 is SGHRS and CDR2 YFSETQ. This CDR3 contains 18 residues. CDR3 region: CAGSPPMGQGIRTGELFF. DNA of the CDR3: TGCGCCGGCAGCCCCCCGATGGGACAGGGAATTCGCACCGGGGAGCTGTTTTTT.

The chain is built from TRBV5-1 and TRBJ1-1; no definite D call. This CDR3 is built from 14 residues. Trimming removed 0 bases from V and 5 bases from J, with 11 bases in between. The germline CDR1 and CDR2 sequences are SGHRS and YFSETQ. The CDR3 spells CASSLDYGRTEAFF. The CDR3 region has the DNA TGCGCCAGCAGCTTGGATTATGGGCGGACTGAAGCTTTCTTT. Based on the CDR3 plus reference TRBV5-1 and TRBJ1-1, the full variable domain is KAGVTQTPRYLIKTRGQQVTLSCSPISGHRSVSWYQQTPGQGLQFLFEYFSETQRNKGNFPGRFSGRQFSNSRSEMNVSTLELGDSALYLCASSLDYGRTEAFFGQGTRLTVV.

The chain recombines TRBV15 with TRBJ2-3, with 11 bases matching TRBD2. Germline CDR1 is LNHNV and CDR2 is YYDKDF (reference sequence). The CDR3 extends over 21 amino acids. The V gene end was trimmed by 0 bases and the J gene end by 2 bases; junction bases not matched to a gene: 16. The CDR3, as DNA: TGTGCCACCAGCAGAGATACCCTAGCGGGAGGACCGATTCCTGCCACAGATACGCAGTATTTT. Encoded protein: CATSRDTLAGGPIPATDTQYF.

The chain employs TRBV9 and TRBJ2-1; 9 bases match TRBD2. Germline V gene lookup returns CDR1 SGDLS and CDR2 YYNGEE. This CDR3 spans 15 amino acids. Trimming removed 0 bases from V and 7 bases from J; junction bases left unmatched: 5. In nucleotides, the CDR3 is TGTGCCAGCAGCGTAGTAGGGACTAGCTCGAATGAGCAGTTCTTC. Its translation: CASSVVGTSSNEQFF.

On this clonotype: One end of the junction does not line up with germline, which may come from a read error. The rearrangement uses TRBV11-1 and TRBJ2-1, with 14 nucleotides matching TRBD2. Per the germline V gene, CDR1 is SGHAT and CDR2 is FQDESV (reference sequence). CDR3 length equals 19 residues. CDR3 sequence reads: CASSHGVTSGRADYNEQFF. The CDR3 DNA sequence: TGCGCCAGCAGCCACGGCGTGACTAGCGGGAGGGCCGACTACAATGAGCAGTTCTTC.

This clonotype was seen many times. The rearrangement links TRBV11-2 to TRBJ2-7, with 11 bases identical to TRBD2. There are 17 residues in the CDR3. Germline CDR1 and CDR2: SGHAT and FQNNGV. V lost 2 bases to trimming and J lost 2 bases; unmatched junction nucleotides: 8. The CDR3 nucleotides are TGTGCCAGCAGCTTACGGATAGCGGGAGGGAGGGCCTACGAGCAGTACTTC. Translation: CASSLRIAGGRAYEQYF.

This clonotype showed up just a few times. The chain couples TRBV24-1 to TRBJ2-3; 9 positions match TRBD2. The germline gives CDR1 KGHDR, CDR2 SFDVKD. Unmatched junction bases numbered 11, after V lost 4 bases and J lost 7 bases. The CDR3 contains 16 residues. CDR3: CATSEGLAPPLNTQYF. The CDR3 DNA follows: TGTGCCACCAGTGAGGGACTAGCCCCACCTTTGAATACGCAGTATTTT.

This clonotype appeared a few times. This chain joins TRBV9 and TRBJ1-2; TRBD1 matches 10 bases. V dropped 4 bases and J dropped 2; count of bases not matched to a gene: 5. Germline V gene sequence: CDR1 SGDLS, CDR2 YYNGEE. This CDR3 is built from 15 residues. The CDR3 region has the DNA TGTGCCAGCAGCTCGACGGACAGGGGGAACTATGGCTACACCTTC. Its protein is CASSSTDRGNYGYTF.

In DNA, the CDR3 is TGCGCCAGCAGCGGATTAGGACTAGCGGGAGTGCTTCGGGGGACAGATACGCAGTATTTT. It translates to CASSGLGLAGVLRGTDTQYF. V is TRBV5-1 and J is TRBJ2-3; TRBD2 aligns across 13 bases. In germline, CDR1 is SGHRS, CDR2 YFSETQ. The CDR3 has 20 amino acids. The V and J ends lost 4 bases and 3 bases, in that order; junction bases with no gene match: 17.

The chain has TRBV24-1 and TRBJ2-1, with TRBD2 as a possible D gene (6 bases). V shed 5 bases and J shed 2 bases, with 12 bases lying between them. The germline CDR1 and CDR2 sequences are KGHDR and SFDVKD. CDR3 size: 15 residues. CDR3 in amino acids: CATSALGEAYNEQFF. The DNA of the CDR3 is TGTGCCACCAGTGCCTTGGGGGAGGCCTACAATGAGCAGTTCTTC.

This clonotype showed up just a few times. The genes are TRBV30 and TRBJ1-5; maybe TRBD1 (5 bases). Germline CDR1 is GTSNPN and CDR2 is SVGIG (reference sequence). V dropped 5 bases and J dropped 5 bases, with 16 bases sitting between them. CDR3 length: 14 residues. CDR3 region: CAWGQGAGYQPQHF. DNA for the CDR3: TGTGCCTGGGGGCAGGGTGCGGGGTATCAGCCCCAGCATTTT.

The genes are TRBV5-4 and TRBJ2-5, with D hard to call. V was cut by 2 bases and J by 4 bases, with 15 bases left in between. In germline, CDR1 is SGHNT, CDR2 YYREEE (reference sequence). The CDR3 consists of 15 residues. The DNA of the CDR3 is TGTGCCAGCAGCTTTATTGGGTTGGGAATAGAGACCCAGTACTTC. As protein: CASSFIGLGIETQYF. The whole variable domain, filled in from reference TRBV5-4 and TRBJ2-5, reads ETGVTQSPTHLIKTRGQQVTLRCSSQSGHNTVSWYQQALGQGPQFIFQYYREEENGRGNFPPRFSGLQFPNYSSELNVNALELDDSALYLCASSFIGLGIETQYFGPGTRLLVL.

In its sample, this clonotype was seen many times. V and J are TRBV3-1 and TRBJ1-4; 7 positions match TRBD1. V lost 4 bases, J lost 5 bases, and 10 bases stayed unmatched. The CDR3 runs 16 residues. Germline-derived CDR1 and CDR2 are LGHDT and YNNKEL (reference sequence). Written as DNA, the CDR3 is TGTGCCAGCAGCCGAGTAACCGGGACAGCAAATGAAAAACTGTTTTTT. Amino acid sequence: CASSRVTGTANEKLFF. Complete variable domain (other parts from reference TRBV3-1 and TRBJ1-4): DTAVSQTPKYLVTQMGNDKSIKCEQNLGHDTMYWYKQDSKKFLKIMFSYNNKELIINETVPNRFSPKSPDKAHLNLHINSLELGDSAVYFCASSRVTGTANEKLFFGSGTQLSVL.

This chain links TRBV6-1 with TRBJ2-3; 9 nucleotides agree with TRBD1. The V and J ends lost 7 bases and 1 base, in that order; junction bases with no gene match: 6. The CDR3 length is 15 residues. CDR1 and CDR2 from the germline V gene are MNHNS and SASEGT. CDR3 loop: CASNTQGAGTDTQYF. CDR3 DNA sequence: TGTGCCAGCAATACACAGGGGGCCGGCACAGATACGCAGTATTTT.

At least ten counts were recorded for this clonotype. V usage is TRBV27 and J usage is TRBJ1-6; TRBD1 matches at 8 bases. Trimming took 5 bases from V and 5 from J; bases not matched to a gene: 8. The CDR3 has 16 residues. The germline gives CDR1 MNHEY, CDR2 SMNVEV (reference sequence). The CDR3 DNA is TGTGCCAGCAGTGGAAGACAGGGGAAGGATAATTCACCCCTCCACTTT. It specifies CASSGRQGKDNSPLHF.

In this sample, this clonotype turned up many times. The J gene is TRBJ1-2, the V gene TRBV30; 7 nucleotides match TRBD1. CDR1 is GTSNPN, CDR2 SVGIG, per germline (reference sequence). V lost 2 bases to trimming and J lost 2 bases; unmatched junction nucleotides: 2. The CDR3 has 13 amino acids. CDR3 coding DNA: TGTGCCTGGAGTCTGACAGGGAACTATGGCTACACCTTC. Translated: CAWSLTGNYGYTF.

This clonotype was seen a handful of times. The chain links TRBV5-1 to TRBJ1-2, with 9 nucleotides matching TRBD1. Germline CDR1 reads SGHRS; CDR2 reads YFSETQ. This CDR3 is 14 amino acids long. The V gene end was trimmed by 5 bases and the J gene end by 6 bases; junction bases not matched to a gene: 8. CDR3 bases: TGCGCCAGCAGGAGGACAGGGGCAGGGGATGGCTACACCTTC. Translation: CASRRTGAGDGYTF. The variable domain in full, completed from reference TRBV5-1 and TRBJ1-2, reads KAGVTQTPRYLIKTRGQQVTLSCSPISGHRSVSWYQQTPGQGLQFLFEYFSETQRNKGNFPGRFSGRQFSNSRSEMNVSTLELGDSALYLCASRRTGAGDGYTFGSGTRLTVV.

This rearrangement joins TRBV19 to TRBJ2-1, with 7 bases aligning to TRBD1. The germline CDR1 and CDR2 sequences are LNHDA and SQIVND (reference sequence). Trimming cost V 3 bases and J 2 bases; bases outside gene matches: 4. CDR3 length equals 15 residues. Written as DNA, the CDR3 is TGTGCCAGTAGTATTCAGGGGGACACCTACAATGAGCAGTTCTTC. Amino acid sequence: CASSIQGDTYNEQFF.

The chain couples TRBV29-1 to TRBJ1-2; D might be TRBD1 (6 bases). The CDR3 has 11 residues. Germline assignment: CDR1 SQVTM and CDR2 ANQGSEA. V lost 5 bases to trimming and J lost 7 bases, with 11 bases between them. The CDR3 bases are TGCAGCGTTTGGACAGCCTCTGGCTACACCTTC. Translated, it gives CSVWTASGYTF.

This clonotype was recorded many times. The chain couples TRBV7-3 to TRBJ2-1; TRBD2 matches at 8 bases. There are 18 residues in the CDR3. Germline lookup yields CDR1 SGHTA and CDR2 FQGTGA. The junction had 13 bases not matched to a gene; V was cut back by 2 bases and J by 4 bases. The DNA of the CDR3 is TGTGCCAGCAGCTTACCCCGGGAGGGCCTACACGGGTACAATGAGCAGTTCTTC. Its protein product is CASSLPREGLHGYNEQFF.

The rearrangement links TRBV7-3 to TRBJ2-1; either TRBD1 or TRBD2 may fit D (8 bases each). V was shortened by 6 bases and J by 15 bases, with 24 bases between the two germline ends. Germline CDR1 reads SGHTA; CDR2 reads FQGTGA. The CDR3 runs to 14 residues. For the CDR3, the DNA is TGTGCCAGCAGTCCCACCAGGGGGCGGGAGGTCTTGTTCTTC. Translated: CASSPTRGREVLFF.

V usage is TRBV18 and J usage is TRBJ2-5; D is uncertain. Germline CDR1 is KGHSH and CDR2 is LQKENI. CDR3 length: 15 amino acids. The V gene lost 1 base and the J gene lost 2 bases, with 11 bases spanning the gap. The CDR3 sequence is CASSPRGLVQETQYF. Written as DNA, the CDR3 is TGTGCCAGCTCACCACGAGGATTGGTACAAGAGACCCAGTACTTC.

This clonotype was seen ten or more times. Here the CDR3 reads CASSPRPFGEQYF. The CDR3 DNA reads as TGTGCCAGCAGCCCCCGCCCCTTTGGCGAGCAGTACTTC. The chain is built from TRBV11-2 and TRBJ2-7, with D uncertain. This CDR3 has 13 residues. Deletions cut 5 bases from V and 6 bases from J, with 14 bases between. Germline assignment: CDR1 SGHAT and CDR2 FQNNGV.